This is a list of T cell receptor beta chains from one sample in a study of CD8 T cells in Susac syndrome. TCRdb reprocessed the immunoSEQ multiplex PCR reads via MiXCR and lists one record per CDR3 protein. The sample contains tens of thousands of distinct CDR3 sequences, approximately 94% of which appear only once. The sample taken for sequencing was CD8+ T cells from PBMCs. The origin of the receptors is a human donor in good health. CDR3s include the opening cysteine and the closing phenylalanine or tryptophan. The D gene is left open where the match is weak. Clone size appears in some rows only: once, few, many, or a class for an expanded clone.

d_call: TRBD1
clone_size: .
v_call: TRBV5-4
j_call: TRBJ2-6
cdr3_nt: TGTGCCACAGGGACAGGGCCGATCTCTGGGGCCAACGTCCTGACTTTC
cdr3_aa: CATGTGPISGANVLTF

d_call: TRBD2
clone_size: .
v_call: TRBV20-1
j_call: TRBJ2-1
cdr3_nt: TGCAGTGCTAGAGATCTAGCGGGAGGATTGAATGAGCAGTTCTTC
cdr3_aa: CSARDLAGGLNEQFF

d_call: .
clone_size: .
v_call: TRBV29-1
j_call: TRBJ2-3
cdr3_nt: TGCAGCGCCAAGGTTGGGGTTAGCACAGATACGCAGTATTTT
cdr3_aa: CSAKVGVSTDTQYF

d_call: .
clone_size: .
v_call: TRBV7-9
j_call: TRBJ2-7
cdr3_nt: TGTGCCAGCAACTCAAGGTCCTCCTACGAGCAGTACTTC
cdr3_aa: CASNSRSSYEQYF

d_call: .
clone_size: .
v_call: TRBV3-1
j_call: TRBJ2-7
cdr3_nt: TGTGCCAGCAGCCAAGTTACAGGGTACTACGAGCAGTACTTC
cdr3_aa: CASSQVTGYYEQYF

d_call: .
clone_size: .
v_call: TRBV23-1
j_call: TRBJ2-7
cdr3_nt: TGCGCCAGCGGGCCCTGGGGACACGTGAGAAAAGAGCAGTACTTC
cdr3_aa: CASGPWGHVRKEQYF

d_call: TRBD1
clone_size: .
v_call: TRBV7-8
j_call: TRBJ1-1
cdr3_nt: TGTGCCAGCAGCTTAACGACAGGGGCCACTGAAGCTTTCTTT
cdr3_aa: CASSLTTGATEAFF

d_call: TRBD2
clone_size: .
v_call: TRBV11-2
j_call: TRBJ2-5
cdr3_nt: TGTGCCAGCACCCAGACTAGCGGGAGCGGAGAGACCCAGTACTTC
cdr3_aa: CASTQTSGSGETQYF

d_call: TRBD2
clone_size: .
v_call: TRBV27
j_call: TRBJ2-5
cdr3_nt: TGTGCCAGCAGAGAGCGGGGCCAGTTCATCCAGTACTTC
cdr3_aa: CASRERGQFIQYF

d_call: .
clone_size: once
v_call: TRBV3-1
j_call: TRBJ2-2
cdr3_nt: TGTGCCAGCAGCCATGTAAGGTTACCCGGGGAGCTGTTTTTT
cdr3_aa: CASSHVRLPGELFF

d_call: TRBD2
clone_size: .
v_call: TRBV9
j_call: TRBJ2-1
cdr3_nt: TGTGCCAGCTCACTAGCGGGAGTCCAGGATGAGCAGTTCTTC
cdr3_aa: CASSLAGVQDEQFF

d_call: TRBD1
clone_size: .
v_call: TRBV5-6
j_call: TRBJ1-5
cdr3_nt: TGTGCCAGCAGCGAAGGACAGGGAGCCCAGCATTTT
cdr3_aa: CASSEGQGAQHF

d_call: .
clone_size: .
v_call: TRBV27
j_call: TRBJ2-5
cdr3_nt: TGTGCCAGCAGTTTAGTTAGTGTGTGGGGCCCCCAAGAGACCCAGTACTTC
cdr3_aa: CASSLVSVWGPQETQYF

d_call: .
clone_size: .
v_call: TRBV15
j_call: TRBJ2-7
cdr3_nt: TGTGCCACCAGCAGAGATGGCCCCTCGACCTACGAGCAGTACTTC
cdr3_aa: CATSRDGPSTYEQYF

d_call: .
clone_size: .
v_call: TRBV7-6
j_call: TRBJ1-2
cdr3_nt: TGTGCCAGCAGCTATTGGCCAGTCGATGGCTACACCTTC
cdr3_aa: CASSYWPVDGYTF

d_call: .
clone_size: .
v_call: TRBV25-1
j_call: TRBJ2-1
cdr3_nt: TGTGCCAGCAGTGAACCCCTAGAGTCGGAGCAGTTCTTC
cdr3_aa: CASSEPLESEQFF

d_call: .
clone_size: .
v_call: TRBV12-3/TRBV12-4
j_call: TRBJ2-7
cdr3_nt: TGTGCCAGCAGCTACGGGGTCAGGACCACCTACGAGCAGTACTTC
cdr3_aa: CASSYGVRTTYEQYF

d_call: .
clone_size: .
v_call: TRBV7-6
j_call: TRBJ2-1
cdr3_nt: TGTGCCAGCAGCTTAGCATTAGGGAATGAGCAGTTCTTC
cdr3_aa: CASSLALGNEQFF

d_call: .
clone_size: .
v_call: TRBV28
j_call: TRBJ2-3
cdr3_nt: TGTGCCAGCAGCCTCAGACAGCCAGATACGCAGTATTTT
cdr3_aa: CASSLRQPDTQYF

d_call: .
clone_size: .
v_call: TRBV9
j_call: TRBJ2-7
cdr3_nt: TGTGCCAGCAGCCAACTAGCTGCAGGCTCCTACGAGCAGTACTTC
cdr3_aa: CASSQLAAGSYEQYF

d_call: .
clone_size: .
v_call: TRBV20-1
j_call: TRBJ2-7
cdr3_nt: TGCAGTGCTAGAGACAGGGAGTACGAGCAGTACTTC
cdr3_aa: CSARDREYEQYF

d_call: TRBD1
clone_size: .
v_call: TRBV20-1
j_call: TRBJ2-7
cdr3_nt: TGCAGTGCCACCGGGACAGGGGCGAGCTCCTACGAGCAGTACTTC
cdr3_aa: CSATGTGASSYEQYF

d_call: TRBD1
clone_size: .
v_call: TRBV29-1
j_call: TRBJ1-2
cdr3_nt: TGCAGCGTTGAAGTAGGACAGGGGGCCCATGGCTACACCTTC
cdr3_aa: CSVEVGQGAHGYTF

d_call: .
clone_size: .
v_call: TRBV28
j_call: TRBJ1-5
cdr3_nt: TGTGCCAGCAGTTTAGCAGCTACTAGCAATCAGCCCCAGCATTTT
cdr3_aa: CASSLAATSNQPQHF

d_call: .
clone_size: .
v_call: TRBV19
j_call: TRBJ1-5
cdr3_nt: TGTGCCAGTAGTCTCCGGACGGATAGCAATCAGCCCCAGCATTTT
cdr3_aa: CASSLRTDSNQPQHF

d_call: .
clone_size: .
v_call: TRBV5-4
j_call: TRBJ2-2
cdr3_nt: TGTGCCAGCAGCTGGATGGGGGGCACCGGGGAGCTGTTTTTT
cdr3_aa: CASSWMGGTGELFF

d_call: .
clone_size: .
v_call: TRBV6-5
j_call: TRBJ2-7
cdr3_nt: TGTGCCAGCAGTTACGGTGGCAGACCCGAGCAGTACTTC
cdr3_aa: CASSYGGRPEQYF

d_call: .
clone_size: .
v_call: TRBV29-1
j_call: TRBJ1-1
cdr3_nt: TGCAGCGCTGACCGGAACACTGAAGCTTTCTTT
cdr3_aa: CSADRNTEAFF

d_call: .
clone_size: .
v_call: TRBV12-3/TRBV12-4
j_call: TRBJ1-2
cdr3_nt: TGTGCCAGCAGTGCCCAGGCGAGCTATGGCTACACCTTC
cdr3_aa: CASSAQASYGYTF

d_call: .
clone_size: .
v_call: TRBV7-9
j_call: TRBJ2-7
cdr3_nt: TGTGCCAGCAGCTTAGTTGGCGAGCAGTACTTC
cdr3_aa: CASSLVGEQYF

d_call: TRBD1
clone_size: few
v_call: TRBV7-9
j_call: TRBJ1-5
cdr3_nt: TGTGCCAGCAGCCAGGGGGGAAGCAATCAGCCCCAGCATTTT
cdr3_aa: CASSQGGSNQPQHF

d_call: .
clone_size: .
v_call: TRBV7-9
j_call: TRBJ1-3
cdr3_nt: TGTGCCAGCAGCACCCCGGTCTCTGAAAACACCATATATTTT
cdr3_aa: CASSTPVSENTIYF

d_call: .
clone_size: .
v_call: TRBV28
j_call: TRBJ2-6
cdr3_nt: TGTGCCAGCAGTTCTGAACAGATGTCTGGGGCCAACGTCCTGACTTTC
cdr3_aa: CASSSEQMSGANVLTF